These 21 T cell receptor beta chains were all obtained from the same sample, sequenced in a study of CD8+CD57+ T cells in acquired aplastic anemia. It was genomic DNA that served as the template for profiling TCR beta VDJ and CDR3. Via MiXCR, TCRdb re-called the reads, giving one row per CDR3 protein. The sample gives nearly 60,000 distinct CDR3 sequences, around 57% of which show up once; less than 20% is in the top ten. Patients included in sequencing had previously demonstrated CD8+CD57+ cell expansion by flow cytometry. The specimen was sorted CD4+, CD8+, or CD8+CD57+ T cells (not recorded which) from PBMCs. These receptor sequences come from a human donor with aplastic anemia.

The J gene is TRBJ1-6, the V gene TRBV6-1, with D hard to call. Germline values: CDR1 MNHNS, CDR2 SASEGT. CDR3 length: 13 amino acids. V was trimmed by 6 bases and J by 9 bases, leaving 12 bases between them. CDR3 sequence: CASSPYVGSPLHF. The CDR3 DNA sequence: TGTGCCAGCAGCCCTTACGTTGGTTCACCCCTCCACTTT.

This clonotype has at least ten counts. The CDR3 here is CASSSWDRGMYTEAFF. The CDR3, as DNA: TGTGCCAGCAGTTCCTGGGACAGGGGAATGTACACTGAAGCTTTCTTT. The chain employs TRBV6-6 and TRBJ1-1; 10 nucleotides agree with TRBD1. The CDR3 consists of 16 residues. V gave up 4 bases and J gave up 3 bases; unmatched junction bases: 8. The V gene's germline CDR1 is MNHNY and CDR2 SVGAGI (reference sequence).

This clonotype was recorded many times. The V call is TRBV30, the J call TRBJ1-5; D gene unclear. Per germline, CDR1 GTSNPN and CDR2 SVGIG (reference sequence). With 1 base removed from V and 4 bases from J, the gap between germline ends came to 5 bases. The CDR3 has 12 residues. CDR3 protein: CAWSGGNQPQHF. CDR3 coding DNA: TGTGCCTGGAGTGGTGGAAATCAGCCCCAGCATTTT.

This chain connects TRBV11-2 to TRBJ2-7; 7 nucleotides align to TRBD1. The CDR3 has 15 residues. Looked up from germline, CDR1 is SGHAT and CDR2 is FQNNGV. V lost 1 base to trimming and J lost 4 bases; unmatched junction nucleotides: 7. CDR3 loop: CASSLVSDRVYEQYF. CDR3 nucleotide sequence: TGTGCCAGCAGCTTAGTGTCCGACAGGGTTTACGAGCAGTACTTC.

At least ten counts were recorded for this clonotype. This chain connects TRBV4-1 to TRBJ1-4, with 10 positions matching TRBD1. The CDR3 has 15 amino acids. Losses at the gene ends were 7 bases for V and 5 bases for J; bases not matched to a gene: 7. Per the germline V gene, CDR1 is MGHRA and CDR2 is YSYEKL. DNA of the CDR3: TGCGCCAGCACCACCCGGGACAGGGGAAATGAAAAACTGTTTTTT. Its translation is CASTTRDRGNEKLFF.

The rearrangement links TRBV2 to TRBJ2-5; D ambiguous. V was trimmed by 0 bases and J by 1 base, leaving 9 bases between them. This CDR3 has 15 amino acids. Germline assignment: CDR1 SNHLY and CDR2 FYNNEI. CDR3 DNA: TGTGCCAGCAGTGAAGCGCTTGCAGTCCAAGAGACCCAGTACTTC. Amino acid sequence: CASSEALAVQETQYF.

This clonotype was counted at least ten times. The chain links TRBV5-6 to TRBJ1-2, with 11 bases aligning to TRBD1. Germline assignment: CDR1 SGHDT and CDR2 YYEEEE. The CDR3 is made up of 15 amino acids. The V segment lost 5 bases and the J segment 4 bases; nucleotides outside the gene matches: 7. Here the CDR3 DNA reads TGTGCCAGCAGTTTCCCCGGGACAGGGGGCTATGGCTACACCTTC. Translation gives CASSFPGTGGYGYTF. Drawing the rest from reference TRBV5-6 and TRBJ1-2, the complete variable domain is DAGVTQSPTHLIKTRGQQVTLRCSPKSGHDTVSWYQQALGQGPQFIFQYYEEEERQRGNFPDRFSGHQFPNYSSELNVNALLLGDSALYLCASSFPGTGGYGYTFGSGTRLTVV.

This clonotype was recorded many times. The rearrangement uses TRBV30 and TRBJ2-5; 8 nucleotides align to TRBD1. This CDR3 has 13 residues. Germline loops: CDR1 GTSNPN, CDR2 SVGIG (reference sequence). V shed 4 bases and J 1 base; nucleotides not matched to a gene: 2. CDR3 DNA sequence: TGTGCCTGGAAGACAGGGGTCCAAGAGACCCAGTACTTC. Its translation: CAWKTGVQETQYF.

This clonotype was counted ten times or more. The rearrangement joins TRBV20-1 to TRBJ2-6; 8 bases are a match to TRBD1. Germline-derived CDR1 and CDR2 are DFQATT and SNEGSKA (reference sequence). V lost 0 bases to trimming and J lost 1 base; unmatched junction nucleotides: 8. CDR3 size: 18 residues. CDR3 coding DNA: TGCAGTGCTAGAGATCCTGGGACAGGCCCTTCTGGGGCCAACGTCCTGACTTTC. Its translation is CSARDPGTGPSGANVLTF.

This clonotype was seen ten or more times. The V call is TRBV2, the J call TRBJ1-2; D is unresolved. Trimming shortened V by 7 bases and J by 8 bases, and 14 bases separated the two germline ends. The germline gives CDR1 SNHLY, CDR2 FYNNEI. CDR3 length: 12 amino acids. The DNA for the CDR3 is TGTGCCAGCATCCCCTATGCGGGGGGCTACACCTTC. Translated, it gives CASIPYAGGYTF. The full variable domain, completed using reference TRBV2 and TRBJ1-2, is EPEVTQTPSHQVTQMGQEVILRCVPISNHLYFYWYRQILGQKVEFLVSFYNNEISEKSEIFDDQFSVERPDGSNFTLKIRSTKLEDSAMYFCASIPYAGGYTFGSGTRLTVV.

V is TRBV7-9 and J is TRBJ2-7; D is ambiguous. The CDR3 length is 8 residues. Per germline, CDR1 SEHNR and CDR2 FQNEAQ (reference sequence). The V end was cut by 8 bases, the J end by 6 bases, with 2 bases between. CDR3 protein: CASGEQYF. DNA of the CDR3: TGTGCCAGCGGCGAGCAGTACTTC.

At least ten counts were recorded for this clonotype. The V and J genes are TRBV27 and TRBJ1-6, with no clear D. CDR1 is MNHEY and CDR2 is SMNVEV in the germline V gene (reference sequence). Trimming took off 4 bases at V and 11 bases at J, with 12 bases between the two ends. CDR3 length: 13 residues. In nucleotides, the CDR3 is TGTGCCAGCAGTTCCCGGAGCGGGCCACCCCTCCACTTT. Protein: CASSSRSGPPLHF.

This chain connects TRBV10-3 to TRBJ2-3, with 11 bases identical to TRBD2. CDR1 and CDR2 from the germline V gene are ENHRY and SYGVKD. The CDR3 has 15 residues. The junction had 4 bases not matched to a gene; V was cut back by 6 bases and J by 2 bases. The CDR3 spells CAIRGLADNTDTQYF. DNA of the CDR3: TGTGCCATCAGGGGACTAGCGGATAACACAGATACGCAGTATTTT.

Many counts were recorded for this clonotype. The chain has TRBV6-2 or TRBV6-3 and TRBJ1-5; unclear D gene. The germline V gene has CDR1 MNHEY and CDR2 SVGEGT. The CDR3 contains 13 residues. V lost 7 bases and J lost 7, with 14 bases in between. CDR3 nucleotide sequence: TGTGCCAGCACCGAAAGTCGGTACCAGCCCCAGCATTTT. Protein sequence: CASTESRYQPQHF.

This clonotype has only a few counts. The chain combines TRBV25-1 with TRBJ2-3, with TRBD1 matching over 9 bases. Germline assignment: CDR1 MGHDK and CDR2 SYGVNS. The ends lost 6 bases at V and 10 bases at J; junction bases unmatched: 8. There are 13 residues in the CDR3. CDR3 residues: CASRRTGVDAQYF. The CDR3 DNA sequence: TGTGCCAGCAGGAGGACAGGGGTGGACGCGCAGTATTTT.

The chain joins TRBV10-1 to TRBJ2-2; D unclear. V lost 2 bases, J lost 4 bases, and 2 bases lay in between. The length of the CDR3 is 12 residues. Germline V gene lookup returns CDR1 WNHNN and CDR2 SYGVQD (reference sequence). CDR3 protein: CASSETTGELFF. The CDR3 DNA is TGCGCCAGCAGTGAGACCACCGGGGAGCTGTTTTTT.

The V and J genes are TRBV30 and TRBJ2-3, with a weak D call TRBD2 (7 bases). Germline CDR1 GTSNPN, CDR2 SVGIG (reference sequence). Between the trimmed V and J ends, which lost 4 bases and 6 bases, there was a span of 23 bases. The CDR3 runs to 16 residues. The CDR3 is CAWTRGLGGLEDTQYF. The CDR3 coding sequence is TGTGCCTGGACCCGCGGACTAGGGGGGCTTGAGGATACGCAGTATTTT.

In this sample, this clonotype turned up a few times. A much larger clone differs from this one at a single base, so this may be a read error. The V call is TRBV7-8, the J call TRBJ1-5; a possible D gene is TRBD1 (6 bases). Germline CDR1 reads SGHVS; CDR2 reads FQNEAQ. The CDR3 is made up of 15 amino acids. CDR3 sequence: CASSLTGYSSQPQHF. The DNA for the CDR3 is TGTGCCAGCAGCTTGACAGGTTATAGCAGTCAGCCCCAGCATTTT.

The CDR3 spells CSADSGVGRNNEQFF. CDR3 nucleotides: TGCAGTGCTGACTCTGGGGTCGGGCGCAACAATGAGCAGTTCTTC. The V gene is TRBV20-1, the J gene TRBJ2-1; D gene uncertain. Trimming stripped 5 bases from V and 5 bases from J, with 19 bases between. Germline V gene data show CDR1 as DFQATT and CDR2 as SNEGSKA (reference sequence). CDR3 length: 15 amino acids.

This clonotype was seen ten or more times. The chain couples TRBV2 to TRBJ1-1; possible D gene TRBD1, 5 bases. Trimming removed 6 bases at V and 5 bases at J, with 16 bases between. Germline lookup yields CDR1 SNHLY and CDR2 FYNNEI. The CDR3 length is 14 residues. This CDR3 reads CASRGDPERTEAFF. The DNA for the CDR3 is TGTGCCAGCAGAGGGGACCCCGAAAGGACTGAAGCTTTCTTT.

In this sample, this clonotype turned up once. The chain has TRBV25-1 and TRBJ2-6; tentatively, D is TRBD1 (5 bases). The CDR3 runs 15 residues. Between the trimmed V and J ends, which lost 3 bases and 2 bases, there was a span of 8 bases. The germline gives CDR1 MGHDK, CDR2 SYGVNS. CDR3 coding DNA: TGTGCCAGCAGTGACCTAGGGGCTGGGGCCAACGTCCTGACTTTC. Protein: CASSDLGAGANVLTF.